The rows below give T cell receptor beta chains drawn from one sample of a study of T cells after yellow fever vaccination. Each CDR3 protein is one row after TCRdb ran MiXCR on the 5' RACE reads. The data show just under 85,000 distinct CDR3 sequences, less than 15% seen once. The material was CD8+ T cells not binding an NS4B(214-222) dextramer, sorted from PBMCs, obtained less than 25 days after the first yellow fever vaccination. These TCRs come from a young man who received the YFV17D yellow fever vaccine. The CDR3 runs from the conserved cysteine through the conserved F or W.

J,V,CDR3
TRBJ2-7,TRBV19,CASSPGLDSYEQYF
TRBJ2-7,TRBV6-1,CASSLDNTYEQYF
TRBJ2-7,TRBV4-1,CASSQVPGLDSYEQYF
TRBJ2-7,TRBV20-1,CSAARSYEQYF
TRBJ1-1,TRBV5-1,CASSGRDRVYTEAFF
TRBJ2-7,TRBV4-1,CASSPPEQGSYEQYF
TRBJ2-2,TRBV12-3/TRBV12-4,CASSSSGTGELFF
TRBJ1-1,TRBV2,CASSEAGRGMTEAFF
TRBJ2-1,TRBV7-3,CASTAGGQGNEQFF
TRBJ1-6,TRBV6-5,CASSYSLGNSPLHF
TRBJ1-6,TRBV4-1,CASSLRTGTNSPLHF